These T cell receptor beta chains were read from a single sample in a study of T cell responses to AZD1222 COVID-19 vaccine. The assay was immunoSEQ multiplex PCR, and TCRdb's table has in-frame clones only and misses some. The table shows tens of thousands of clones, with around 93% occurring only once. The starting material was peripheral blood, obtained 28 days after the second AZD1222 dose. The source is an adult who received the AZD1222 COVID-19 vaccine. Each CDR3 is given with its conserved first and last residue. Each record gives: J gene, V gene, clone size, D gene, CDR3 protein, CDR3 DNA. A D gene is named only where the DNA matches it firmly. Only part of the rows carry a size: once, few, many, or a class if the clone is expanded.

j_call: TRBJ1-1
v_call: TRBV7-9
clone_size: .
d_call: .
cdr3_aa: CASSPGPGHQNTEAFF
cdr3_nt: TGTGCCAGCAGCCCCGGCCCGGGACACCAGAACACTGAAGCTTTCTTT

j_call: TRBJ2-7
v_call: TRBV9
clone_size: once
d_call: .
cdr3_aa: CASSVVGGEQYF
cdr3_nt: TGTGCCAGCAGCGTAGTGGGGGGCGAGCAGTACTTC

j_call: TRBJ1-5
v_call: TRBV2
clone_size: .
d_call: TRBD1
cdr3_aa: CASMVDGQANQPQHF
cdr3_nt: TGTGCCAGCATGGTCGACGGACAGGCAAATCAGCCCCAGCATTTT

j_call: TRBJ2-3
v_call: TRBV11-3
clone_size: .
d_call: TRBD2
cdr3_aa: CASSLGLAGVTDTQYF
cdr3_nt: TGTGCCAGCAGCTTAGGACTAGCGGGAGTGACAGATACGCAGTATTTT

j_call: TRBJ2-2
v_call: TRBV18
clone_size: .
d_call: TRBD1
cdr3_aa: CASSLGTANTGELFF
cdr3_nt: TGTGCCAGCTCACTAGGGACAGCGAACACCGGGGAGCTGTTTTTT

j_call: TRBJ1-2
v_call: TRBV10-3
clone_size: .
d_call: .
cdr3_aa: CAISESELTNYGYTF
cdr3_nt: TGTGCCATCAGTGAGTCGGAGCTTACTAACTATGGCTACACCTTC

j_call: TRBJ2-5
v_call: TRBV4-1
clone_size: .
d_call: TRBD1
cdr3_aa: CASSQHGTGEETQYF
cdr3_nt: TGCGCCAGCAGCCAACACGGGACAGGGGAAGAGACCCAGTACTTC

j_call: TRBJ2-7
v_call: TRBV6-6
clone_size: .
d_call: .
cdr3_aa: CASRPDRTYEQYF
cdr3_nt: TGTGCCAGCAGACCCGACAGAACCTACGAGCAGTACTTC

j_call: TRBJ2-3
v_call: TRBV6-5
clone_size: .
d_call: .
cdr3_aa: CASSYGGGSSTDTQYF
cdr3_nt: TGTGCCAGCAGTTACGGCGGAGGTTCTAGCACAGATACGCAGTATTTT

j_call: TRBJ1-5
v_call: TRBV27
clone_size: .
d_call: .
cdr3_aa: CASSLLQPTGQIQPQHF
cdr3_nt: TGTGCCAGCAGTTTACTCCAACCCACAGGGCAGATACAGCCCCAGCATTTT

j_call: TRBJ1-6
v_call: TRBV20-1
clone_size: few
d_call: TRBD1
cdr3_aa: CSASGPETGINSPLHF
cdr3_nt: TGCAGTGCTAGTGGGCCGGAGACAGGGATTAATTCACCCCTCCACTTT

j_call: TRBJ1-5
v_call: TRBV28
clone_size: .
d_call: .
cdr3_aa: CASSNGGNQPQHF
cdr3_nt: TGTGCCAGCAGCAACGGGGGCAATCAGCCCCAGCATTTT

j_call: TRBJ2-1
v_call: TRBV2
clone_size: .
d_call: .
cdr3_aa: CASSDPGSYNEQFF
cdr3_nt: TGTGCCAGCAGTGATCCGGGGAGCTACAATGAGCAGTTCTTC

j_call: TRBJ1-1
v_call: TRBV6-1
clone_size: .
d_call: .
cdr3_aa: CASSVYRETEAFF
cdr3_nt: TGTGCCAGCAGTGTTTACAGGGAAACTGAAGCTTTCTTT

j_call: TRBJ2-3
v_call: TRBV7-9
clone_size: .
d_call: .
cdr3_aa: CASREDSSTDTQYF
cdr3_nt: TGTGCCAGCAGGGAGGACAGTAGCACAGATACGCAGTATTTT

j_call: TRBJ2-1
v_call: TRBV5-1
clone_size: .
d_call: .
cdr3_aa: CASSLAVARGEQFF
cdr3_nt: TGCGCCAGCAGCTTGGCGGTAGCGCGGGGTGAGCAGTTCTTC

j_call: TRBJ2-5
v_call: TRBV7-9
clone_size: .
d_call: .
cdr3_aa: CASSSPWGVANQETQYF
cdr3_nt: TGTGCCAGCAGCTCCCCCTGGGGGGTGGCCAACCAAGAGACCCAGTACTTC

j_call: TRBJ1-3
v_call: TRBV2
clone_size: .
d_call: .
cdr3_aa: CASSARGRGSGNTIYF
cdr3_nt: TGTGCCAGCAGTGCGCGGGGTAGGGGGTCTGGAAACACCATATATTTT

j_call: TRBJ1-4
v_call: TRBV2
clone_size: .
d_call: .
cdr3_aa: CASSERGTGEKLFF
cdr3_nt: TGTGCCAGCAGTGAAAGGGGAACTGGTGAAAAACTGTTTTTT

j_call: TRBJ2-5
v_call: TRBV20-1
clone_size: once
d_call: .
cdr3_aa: CSASQFETQYF
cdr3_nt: TGCAGTGCTAGTCAGTTTGAGACCCAGTACTTC

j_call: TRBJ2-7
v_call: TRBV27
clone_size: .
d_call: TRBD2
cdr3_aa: CASSHQTAGSAYEQYF
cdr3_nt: TGTGCCAGCAGTCACCAAACAGCGGGATCCGCCTACGAGCAGTACTTC

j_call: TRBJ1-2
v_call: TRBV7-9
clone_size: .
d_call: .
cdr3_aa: CASSRGAGTTTDYGYTF
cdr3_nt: TGTGCCAGCAGCCGAGGGGCAGGAACTACCACTGATTATGGCTACACCTTC

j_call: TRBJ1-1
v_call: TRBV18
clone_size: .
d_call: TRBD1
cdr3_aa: CASSPGQVGTEAFF
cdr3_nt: TGTGCCAGCTCACCAGGACAGGTTGGCACTGAAGCTTTCTTT